This T cell receptor beta chain was profiled in a study of neurological immune-mediated disorders. TCRdb re-derived calls from the 5' RACE reads in MiXCR, one entry per CDR3 protein. The sample includes 64,000 or so distinct CDR3 sequences, about 10% of them seen just once. CDR3 length: 16 amino acids. Looked up from germline, CDR1 is SGHDN and CDR2 is FVKESK. Notes on this clonotype: Possible read error: a much larger clone is one base away.

As for time point: longitudinal time-point 1 (baseline). Unsorted libraries used 2 million PBMCs kept at -80 degrees C. The sample taken for sequencing was PBMCs. This chain joins TRBV14 and TRBJ1-1; 9 nucleotides line up with TRBD1. This receptor was obtained from a man aged 30 to 45 in good health. The CDR3 loop is CASRQAFSTGGQSAFF. CDR3 nucleotides: TGTGCCAGCAGACAAGCATTCTCGACAGGGGGTCAATCGGCTTTCTTT.